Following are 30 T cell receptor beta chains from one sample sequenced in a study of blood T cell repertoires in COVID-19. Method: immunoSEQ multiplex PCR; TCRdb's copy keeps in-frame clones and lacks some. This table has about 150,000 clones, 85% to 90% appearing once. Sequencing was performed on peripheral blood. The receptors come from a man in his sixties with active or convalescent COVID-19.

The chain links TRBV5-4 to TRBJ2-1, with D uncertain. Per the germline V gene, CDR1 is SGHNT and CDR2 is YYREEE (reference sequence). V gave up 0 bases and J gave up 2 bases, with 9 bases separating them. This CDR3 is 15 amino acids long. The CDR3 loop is CASSLESSPYNEQFF. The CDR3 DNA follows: TGTGCCAGCAGCTTGGAGAGTAGCCCCTACAATGAGCAGTTCTTC.

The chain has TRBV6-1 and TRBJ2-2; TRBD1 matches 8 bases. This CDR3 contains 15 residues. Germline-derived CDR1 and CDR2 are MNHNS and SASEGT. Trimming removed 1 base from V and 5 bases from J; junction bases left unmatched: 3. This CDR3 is CASSEVRTGTGELFF. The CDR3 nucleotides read TGTGCCAGCAGTGAAGTTCGGACAGGGACCGGGGAGCTGTTTTTT.

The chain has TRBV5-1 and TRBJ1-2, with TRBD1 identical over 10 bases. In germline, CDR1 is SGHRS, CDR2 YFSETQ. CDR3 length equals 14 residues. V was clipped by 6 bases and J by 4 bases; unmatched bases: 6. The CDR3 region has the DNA TGCGCCAGCACCGGGGACAGGGGAGGCTATGGCTACACCTTC. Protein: CASTGDRGGYGYTF.

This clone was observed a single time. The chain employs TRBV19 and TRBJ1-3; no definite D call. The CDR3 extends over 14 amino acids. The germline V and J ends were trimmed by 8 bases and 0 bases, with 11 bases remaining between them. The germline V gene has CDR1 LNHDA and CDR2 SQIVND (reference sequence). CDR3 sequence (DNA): TGTGCCAGTGGACTCCAAGTCTCTGGAAACACCATATATTTT. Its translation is CASGLQVSGNTIYF.

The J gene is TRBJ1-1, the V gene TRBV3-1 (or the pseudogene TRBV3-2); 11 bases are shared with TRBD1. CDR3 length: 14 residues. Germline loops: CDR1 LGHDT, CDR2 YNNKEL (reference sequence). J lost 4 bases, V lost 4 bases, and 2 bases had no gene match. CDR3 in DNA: TGTGCCAGCAGCCTTGGGACAGGGGGCACTGAAGCTTTCTTT. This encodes CASSLGTGGTEAFF.

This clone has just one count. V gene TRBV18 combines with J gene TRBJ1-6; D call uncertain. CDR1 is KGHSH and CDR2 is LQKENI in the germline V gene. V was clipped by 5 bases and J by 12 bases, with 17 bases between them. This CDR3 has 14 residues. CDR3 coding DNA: TGTGCCAGCTCATCGACACAAGGCAAAGGACCCCTCCACTTT. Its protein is CASSSTQGKGPLHF.

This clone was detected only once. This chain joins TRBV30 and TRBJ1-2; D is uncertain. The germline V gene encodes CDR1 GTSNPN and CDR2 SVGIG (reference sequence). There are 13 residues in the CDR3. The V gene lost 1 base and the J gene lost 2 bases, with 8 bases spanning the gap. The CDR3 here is CAWSEAVNYGYTF. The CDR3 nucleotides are TGTGCCTGGAGTGAGGCGGTGAACTATGGCTACACCTTC.

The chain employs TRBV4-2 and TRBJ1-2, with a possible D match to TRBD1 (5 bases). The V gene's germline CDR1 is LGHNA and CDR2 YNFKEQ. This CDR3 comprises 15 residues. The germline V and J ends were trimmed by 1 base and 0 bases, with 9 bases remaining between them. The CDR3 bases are TGTGCCAGCAGCCAAGGCAGGGAACCTAACTATGGCTACACCTTC. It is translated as CASSQGREPNYGYTF.

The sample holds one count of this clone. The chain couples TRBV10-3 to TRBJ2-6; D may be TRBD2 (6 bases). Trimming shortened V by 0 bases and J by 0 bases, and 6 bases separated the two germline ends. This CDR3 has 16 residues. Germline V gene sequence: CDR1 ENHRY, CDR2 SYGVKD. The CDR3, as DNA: TGTGCCATCAGTGAGTCGGGGGGCTCTGGGGCCAACGTCCTGACTTTC. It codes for CAISESGGSGANVLTF.

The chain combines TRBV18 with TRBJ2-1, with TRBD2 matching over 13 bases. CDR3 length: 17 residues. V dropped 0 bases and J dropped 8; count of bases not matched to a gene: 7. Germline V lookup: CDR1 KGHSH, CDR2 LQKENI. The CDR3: CASSPPTSGGRRYEQFF. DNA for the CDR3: TGTGCCAGCTCACCACCGACTAGCGGGGGGCGAAGGTATGAGCAGTTCTTC.

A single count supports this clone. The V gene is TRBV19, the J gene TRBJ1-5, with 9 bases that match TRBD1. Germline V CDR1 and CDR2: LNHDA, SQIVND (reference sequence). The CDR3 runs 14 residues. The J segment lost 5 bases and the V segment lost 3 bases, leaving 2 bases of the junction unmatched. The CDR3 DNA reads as TGTGCCAGTAGTATCACAGGGGGCCATCAGCCCCAGCATTTT. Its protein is CASSITGGHQPQHF.

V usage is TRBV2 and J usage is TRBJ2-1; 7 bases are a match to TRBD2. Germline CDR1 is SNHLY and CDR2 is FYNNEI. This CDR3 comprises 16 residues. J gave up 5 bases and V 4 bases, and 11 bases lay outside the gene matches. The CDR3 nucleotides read TGTGCCAGCAGTGTTAGGGGCGGGAGAGGGCACAATGAGCAGTTCTTC. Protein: CASSVRGGRGHNEQFF.

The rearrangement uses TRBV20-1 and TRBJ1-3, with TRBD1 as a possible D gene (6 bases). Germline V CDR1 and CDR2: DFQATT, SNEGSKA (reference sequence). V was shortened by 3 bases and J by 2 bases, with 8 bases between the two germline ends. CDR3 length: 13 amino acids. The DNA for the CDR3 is TGCAGTGCTAGTAACAGGGCTGGAAACACCATATATTTT. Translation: CSASNRAGNTIYF.

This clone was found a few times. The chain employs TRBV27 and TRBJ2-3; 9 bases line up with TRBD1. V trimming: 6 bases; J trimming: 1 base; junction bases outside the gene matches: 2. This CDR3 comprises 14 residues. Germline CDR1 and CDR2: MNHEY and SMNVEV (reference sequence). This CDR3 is CASSRDRGTDTQYF. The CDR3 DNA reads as TGTGCCAGCAGCCGGGACAGGGGCACAGATACGCAGTATTTT.

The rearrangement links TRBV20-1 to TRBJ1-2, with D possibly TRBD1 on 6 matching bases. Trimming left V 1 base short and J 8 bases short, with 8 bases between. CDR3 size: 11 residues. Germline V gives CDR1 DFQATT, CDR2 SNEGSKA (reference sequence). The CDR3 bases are TGCAGTGCTAGAGCAGACAGGGGCTACACCTTC. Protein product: CSARADRGYTF.

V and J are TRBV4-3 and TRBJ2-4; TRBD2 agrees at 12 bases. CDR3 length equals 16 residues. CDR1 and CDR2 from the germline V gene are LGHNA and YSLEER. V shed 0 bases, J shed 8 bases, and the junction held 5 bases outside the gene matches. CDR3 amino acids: CASSQDETSGRDIQYF. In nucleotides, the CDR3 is TGCGCCAGCAGCCAAGATGAGACTAGCGGGAGAGACATTCAGTACTTC.

CDR3 nucleotide sequence: TGTGCCAGCTCTTACTCGGCGGGAGGGGAAGCTTTCTTT. It translates to CASSYSAGGEAFF. The chain employs TRBV6-5 and TRBJ1-1, with D uncertain. The CDR3 length is 13 residues. V shed 8 bases and J shed 8 bases, with 18 bases lying between them. Germline V gene lookup returns CDR1 MNHEY and CDR2 SVGAGI.

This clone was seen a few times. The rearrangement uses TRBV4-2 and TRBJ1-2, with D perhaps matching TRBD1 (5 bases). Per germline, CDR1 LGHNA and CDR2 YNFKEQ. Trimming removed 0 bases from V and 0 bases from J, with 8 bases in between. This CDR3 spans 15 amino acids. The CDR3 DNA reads TGTGCCAGCAGCCAAGAGACAGATGCTAACTATGGCTACACCTTC. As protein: CASSQETDANYGYTF.

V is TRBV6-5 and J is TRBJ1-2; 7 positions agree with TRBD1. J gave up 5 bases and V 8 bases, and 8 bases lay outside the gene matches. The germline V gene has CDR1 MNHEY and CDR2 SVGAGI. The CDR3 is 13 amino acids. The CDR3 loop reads CASGRDRNYGYTF. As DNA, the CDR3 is TGTGCCAGCGGCCGGGACAGAAATTATGGCTACACCTTC.

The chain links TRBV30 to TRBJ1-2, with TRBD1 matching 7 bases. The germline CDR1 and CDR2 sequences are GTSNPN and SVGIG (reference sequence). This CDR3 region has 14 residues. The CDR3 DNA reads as TGTGCTTTCTGGGTCCCGGGACAGAACTATGGCTACACCTTC. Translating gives CAFWVPGQNYGYTF.

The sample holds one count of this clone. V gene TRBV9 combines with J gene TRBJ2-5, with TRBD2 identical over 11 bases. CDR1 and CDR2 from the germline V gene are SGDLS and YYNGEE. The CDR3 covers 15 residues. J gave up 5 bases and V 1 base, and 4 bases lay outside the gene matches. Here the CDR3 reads CASSVSLAGAETQYF. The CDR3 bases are TGTGCCAGCAGCGTATCACTAGCGGGAGCTGAGACCCAGTACTTC.

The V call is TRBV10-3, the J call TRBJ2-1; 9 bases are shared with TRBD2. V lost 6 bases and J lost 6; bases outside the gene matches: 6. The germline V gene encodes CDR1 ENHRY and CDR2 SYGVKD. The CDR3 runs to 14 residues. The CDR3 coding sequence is TGTGCCATCAGCCCGGGACTAGCAGTCAATGAGCAGTTCTTC. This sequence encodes CAISPGLAVNEQFF.

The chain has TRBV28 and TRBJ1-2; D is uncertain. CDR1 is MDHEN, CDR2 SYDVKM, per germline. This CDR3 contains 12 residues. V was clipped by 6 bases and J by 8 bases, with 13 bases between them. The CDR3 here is CASSRTGGGYTF. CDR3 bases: TGTGCCAGCAGCCGGACGGGAGGGGGCTACACCTTC.

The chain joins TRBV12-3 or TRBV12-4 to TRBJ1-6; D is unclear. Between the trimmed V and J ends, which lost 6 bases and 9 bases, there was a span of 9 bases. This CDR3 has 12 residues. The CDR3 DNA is TGTGCCAGCAGGGACTGGGGTTCACCCCTCCACTTT. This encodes CASRDWGSPLHF.

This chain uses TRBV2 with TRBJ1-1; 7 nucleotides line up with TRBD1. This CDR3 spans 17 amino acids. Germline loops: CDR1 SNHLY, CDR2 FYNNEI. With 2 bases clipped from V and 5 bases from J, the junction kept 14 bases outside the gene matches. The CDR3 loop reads CASSELVGSRGWTEAFF. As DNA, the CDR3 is TGTGCCAGCAGTGAACTAGTAGGCAGCAGGGGGTGGACTGAAGCTTTCTTT.

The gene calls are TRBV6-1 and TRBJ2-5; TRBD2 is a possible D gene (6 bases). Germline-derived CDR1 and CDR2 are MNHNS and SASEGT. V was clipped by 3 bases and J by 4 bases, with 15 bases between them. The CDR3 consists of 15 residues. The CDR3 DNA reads TGTGCCAGCAGTGACACGTCAGTGGGGGGAGAGACCCAGTACTTC. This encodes CASSDTSVGGETQYF.

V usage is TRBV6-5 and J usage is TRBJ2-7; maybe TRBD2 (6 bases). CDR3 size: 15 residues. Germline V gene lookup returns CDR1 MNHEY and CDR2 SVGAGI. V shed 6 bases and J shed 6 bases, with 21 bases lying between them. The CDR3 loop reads CASSHGIAEPVEQYF. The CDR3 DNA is TGTGCCAGCAGCCACGGGATAGCGGAGCCGGTCGAGCAGTACTTC.

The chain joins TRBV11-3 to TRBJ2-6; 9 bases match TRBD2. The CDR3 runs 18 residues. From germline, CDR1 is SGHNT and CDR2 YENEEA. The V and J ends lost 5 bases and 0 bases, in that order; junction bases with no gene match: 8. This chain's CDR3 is CASSKGLAVSSGANVLTF. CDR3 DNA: TGTGCCAGCAGCAAGGGACTAGCAGTGAGCTCTGGGGCCAACGTCCTGACTTTC.

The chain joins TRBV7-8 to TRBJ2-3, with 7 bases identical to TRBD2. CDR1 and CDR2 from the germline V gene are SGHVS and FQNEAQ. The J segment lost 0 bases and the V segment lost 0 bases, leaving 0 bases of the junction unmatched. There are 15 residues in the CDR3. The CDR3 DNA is TGTGCCAGCAGCTTAGCGGGGGGGAGCACAGATACGCAGTATTTT. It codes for CASSLAGGSTDTQYF.

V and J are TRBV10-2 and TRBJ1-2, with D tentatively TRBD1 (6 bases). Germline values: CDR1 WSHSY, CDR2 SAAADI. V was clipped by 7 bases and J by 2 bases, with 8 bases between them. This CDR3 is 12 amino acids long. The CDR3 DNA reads TGCGCCAGCATGACAGGAAACTATGGCTACACCTTC. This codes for CASMTGNYGYTF.